Each of the 27 T cell receptor beta chains below was sequenced from the same sample in a study of blood T cell repertoires in COVID-19. This table comes from immunoSEQ multiplex PCR, and its TCRdb copy is limited to in-frame clones, with some not included. The table includes about 150,000 clones, roughly 86% detected once. Material: peripheral blood. These receptors were obtained from a human donor in a cohort sampled during active COVID-19.

This chain joins TRBV5-6 and TRBJ2-2; D not certain. V was cut by 1 base and J by 6 bases, with 10 bases left in between. Germline CDR1 reads SGHDT; CDR2 reads YYEEEE. This CDR3 has 14 amino acids. CDR3 nucleotides: TGTGCCAGCAGCTTGTTCCGTCCAGCCGGGGAGCTGTTTTTT. It specifies CASSLFRPAGELFF.

This chain connects TRBV5-1 to TRBJ2-1, with D possibly matching TRBD2 (6 bases). V lost 3 bases and J 5 bases, leaving 12 bases between the germline ends. CDR1 SGHRS and CDR2 YFSETQ come from the germline V gene. CDR3 size: 14 residues. DNA of the CDR3: TGCGCCAGCAGCTCGGGGACTGCGAACAATGAGCAGTTCTTC. Protein sequence: CASSSGTANNEQFF.

This clone was observed once. This sequence joins TRBV7-9 and TRBJ2-4; a possible D gene is TRBD1 (6 bases). CDR1 and CDR2 (germline): SEHNR, FQNEAQ (reference sequence). This CDR3 is built from 14 residues. Trimming left V 2 bases short and J 8 bases short, with 13 bases between. CDR3 nucleotides: TGTGCCAGCAGCTTAACAGGGTCGGTGGACATTCAGTACTTC. Translating it yields CASSLTGSVDIQYF.

This chain joins TRBV7-9 and TRBJ2-3, with D perhaps matching TRBD1 (6 bases). The CDR3 loop spans 15 amino acids. The germline V gene has CDR1 SEHNR and CDR2 FQNEAQ (reference sequence). Trimming removed 4 bases at V and 4 bases at J, with 15 bases between. CDR3 sequence (DNA): TGTGCCAGCAGCTATACCGGGACACCTTCAGATACGCAGTATTTT. Translating gives CASSYTGTPSDTQYF.

The rearrangement links TRBV7-2 to TRBJ2-3, with 9 bases lining up with TRBD2. The CDR3 spans 14 residues. Per the germline V gene, CDR1 is SGHTA and CDR2 is FQGNSA. V lost 5 bases to trimming and J lost 4 bases; unmatched junction nucleotides: 4. The CDR3 nucleotides read TGTGCCAGCAGCGCAGGACTAGCGTCAGATACGCAGTATTTT. It specifies CASSAGLASDTQYF.

There are a few counts of this clone. The genes are TRBV28 and TRBJ2-7; D not certain. Trimming stripped 6 bases from V and 11 bases from J, with 26 bases between. The CDR3 runs to 15 residues. Per germline, CDR1 MDHEN and CDR2 SYDVKM. The CDR3 loop reads CASSTDSGSQKVEYF. The CDR3 DNA follows: TGTGCCAGCAGCACCGACTCCGGGTCCCAAAAGGTGGAGTACTTC.

The rearrangement joins TRBV5-1 to TRBJ2-1, with 14 nucleotides matching TRBD2. From germline, CDR1 is SGHRS and CDR2 YFSETQ. J lost 5 bases, V lost 0 bases, and 7 bases had no gene match. There are 18 residues in the CDR3. The CDR3 spells CASSLVEGLAGVHNEQFF. CDR3 coding DNA: TGCGCCAGCAGCTTGGTGGAGGGACTAGCGGGAGTTCACAATGAGCAGTTCTTC.

The J gene is TRBJ1-4, the V gene TRBV18; TRBD1 agrees at 8 bases. The junction had 5 bases not matched to a gene; V was cut back by 5 bases and J by 3 bases. This CDR3 is 15 amino acids long. Per the germline V gene, CDR1 is KGHSH and CDR2 is LQKENI. Here the CDR3 DNA reads TGTGCCAGCTCAGAGGCACAGGGGGCTAATGAAAAACTGTTTTTT. Translated: CASSEAQGANEKLFF.

The V gene is TRBV10-2, the J gene TRBJ2-2; a weak D match, TRBD2 (6 bases). Trimming took off 6 bases at V and 2 bases at J, with 10 bases between the two ends. Germline V gene sequence: CDR1 WSHSY, CDR2 SAAADI. The CDR3 is 14 residues long. For the CDR3, the DNA is TGCGCCAGCAGGTGGGAGGTCAACACCGGGGAGCTGTTTTTT. Its protein is CASRWEVNTGELFF.

The V and J genes are TRBV10-2 and TRBJ2-7; TRBD2 agrees at 8 bases. Germline V gene sequence: CDR1 WSHSY, CDR2 SAAADI. The CDR3 is 16 amino acids. Trimming cost V 3 bases and J 3 bases; bases outside gene matches: 10. In DNA form, the CDR3 reads TGCGCCAGCAGTGAAACCCCTTCAGCGGGAGACTACGAGCAGTACTTC. Translated, it gives CASSETPSAGDYEQYF.

The gene calls are TRBV2 and TRBJ2-1, with 12 nucleotides matching TRBD2. J was trimmed by 6 bases and V by 2 bases; bases with no gene match: 8. CDR3 length: 17 residues. The germline gives CDR1 SNHLY, CDR2 FYNNEI. This chain's CDR3 is CASSEPQTSGRGNEQFF. The CDR3 DNA follows: TGTGCCAGCAGTGAACCCCAGACTAGCGGGAGAGGCAATGAGCAGTTCTTC. Full variable domain (rest looked up from reference TRBV2 and TRBJ2-1): EPEVTQTPSHQVTQMGQEVILRCVPISNHLYFYWYRQILGQKVEFLVSFYNNEISEKSEIFDDQFSVERPDGSNFTLKIRSTKLEDSAMYFCASSEPQTSGRGNEQFFGPGTRLTVL.

The chain has TRBV7-2 and TRBJ2-3; D perhaps matches TRBD2 (5 bases). Trimming pared 2 bases from V and 8 bases from J, leaving 8 bases between. Germline values: CDR1 SGHTA, CDR2 FQGNSA. This CDR3 contains 12 residues. CDR3 coding DNA: TGTGCCAGCAGCTTACTAGAGGGTACGCAGTATTTT. Residues: CASSLLEGTQYF.

This clone was counted a few times. The chain employs TRBV27 and TRBJ2-7, with 11 nucleotides matching TRBD1. This CDR3 region has 15 residues. V dropped 4 bases and J dropped 4; count of bases not matched to a gene: 6. Germline assignment: CDR1 MNHEY and CDR2 SMNVEV (reference sequence). DNA for the CDR3: TGTGCCAGCAGTTCACGGACAGGGGGCCGGTACGAGCAGTACTTC. Translation: CASSSRTGGRYEQYF.

The V gene is TRBV11-2, the J gene TRBJ2-1, with 10 bases that match TRBD2. After removal of 4 bases from V and 4 bases from J, the junction contained 4 bases not matched to a gene. This CDR3 comprises 15 residues. Germline V gene data show CDR1 as SGHAT and CDR2 as FQNNGV. CDR3 region: CASSSSGRGYNEQFF. As DNA, the CDR3 is TGTGCCAGCAGCTCTAGCGGGAGAGGATACAATGAGCAGTTCTTC. The full variable domain, rest sourced from reference TRBV11-2 and TRBJ2-1, is EAGVAQSPRYKIIEKRQSVAFWCNPISGHATLYWYQQILGQGPKLLIQFQNNGVVDDSQLPKDRFSAERLKGVDSTLKIQPAKLEDSAVYLCASSSSGRGYNEQFFGPGTRLTVL.

CDR3 nucleotides: TGTGCCAGCAGCCAAGTTCCTCCGTCGGGCACCGGGGAGCTGTTTTTT. Residues: CASSQVPPSGTGELFF. The chain couples TRBV3-1 (or the pseudogene TRBV3-2) to TRBJ2-2; D not resolved. Germline CDR1 LGHDT, CDR2 YNNKEL (reference sequence). This CDR3 is 16 amino acids long. The ends were cut back, 1 base at V and 4 bases at J, with 13 bases in the middle.

The chain joins TRBV6-1 to TRBJ1-2, with TRBD1 as a possible D gene (6 bases). V lost 2 bases to trimming and J lost 3 bases, with 13 bases between them. Germline lookup yields CDR1 MNHNS and CDR2 SASEGT. This CDR3 is built from 15 residues. CDR3: CASSENRARHYGYTF. CDR3 nucleotide sequence: TGTGCCAGCAGTGAAAACAGGGCCCGCCACTATGGCTACACCTTC.

In its sample, this clone was seen once. This chain joins TRBV29-1 and TRBJ2-7; TRBD1 is a possible D gene (6 bases). V lost 7 bases and J 1 base, leaving 17 bases between the germline ends. Per germline, CDR1 SQVTM and CDR2 ANQGSEA. The CDR3 has 14 residues. CDR3 nucleotides: TGCAGCGCCAGCCGGGACATATCTTCCTACGAGCAGTACTTC. This encodes CSASRDISSYEQYF.

This rearrangement joins TRBV5-1 to TRBJ1-1; D may be TRBD1 (5 bases). CDR1 and CDR2 from the germline V gene are SGHRS and YFSETQ. The V gene lost 3 bases and the J gene lost 1 base, with 7 bases spanning the gap. The CDR3 is made up of 13 amino acids. In nucleotides, the CDR3 is TGCGCCAGCAGCTCCAGGGAGAACACTGAAGCTTTCTTT. This codes for CASSSRENTEAFF. The full variable domain, in which reference TRBV5-1 and TRBJ1-1 provide the parts outside the CDR3, is KAGVTQTPRYLIKTRGQQVTLSCSPISGHRSVSWYQQTPGQGLQFLFEYFSETQRNKGNFPGRFSGRQFSNSRSEMNVSTLELGDSALYLCASSSRENTEAFFGQGTRLTVV.

J is TRBJ2-7 and V is TRBV7-2; 7 nucleotides match TRBD2. The V segment lost 5 bases and the J segment 2 bases; nucleotides outside the gene matches: 9. The CDR3 loop spans 15 amino acids. Germline V CDR1 and CDR2: SGHTA, FQGNSA. DNA for the CDR3: TGTGCCAGCAGCCGGGACCTAGCGGTCCCCTACGAGCAGTACTTC. This codes for CASSRDLAVPYEQYF. Combining the CDR3 with reference TRBV7-2 and TRBJ2-7 gives the whole variable domain GAGVSQSPSNKVTEKGKDVELRCDPISGHTALYWYRQSLGQGLEFLIYFQGNSAPDKSGLPSDRFSAERTGGSVSTLTIQRTQQEDSAVYLCASSRDLAVPYEQYFGPGTRLTVT.

The chain is built from TRBV4-2 and TRBJ2-7; 9 bases align to TRBD2. This CDR3 comprises 16 residues. Germline V gene lookup returns CDR1 LGHNA and CDR2 YNFKEQ. The V gene end was trimmed by 4 bases and the J gene end by 1 base; junction bases not matched to a gene: 8. The CDR3 is CASSPHSGRGSYEQYF. CDR3 bases: TGTGCCAGCAGCCCACATAGCGGGAGAGGTTCCTACGAGCAGTACTTC.

For this clone: A read error may account for a junction end that differs from germline. The chain links TRBV2 to TRBJ2-7; D unresolved. The CDR3 has 13 residues. Per germline, CDR1 SNHLY and CDR2 FYNNEI. The CDR3 nucleotides are TGTGCCAGCCGTGATTGGGTCGGGTACGAGCAGTACTTC. It is translated as CASRDWVGYEQYF. Looking up the rest from reference TRBV2 and TRBJ2-7 gives the full variable domain: EPEVTQTPSHQVTQMGQEVILRCVPISNHLYFYWYRQILGQKVEFLVSFYNNEISEKSEIFDDQFSVERPDGSNFTLKIRSTKLEDSAMYFCASRDWVGYEQYFGPGTRLTVT.

The chain recombines TRBV5-6 with TRBJ2-5; TRBD1 matches 9 bases. The V and J ends lost 4 bases and 4 bases, in that order; junction bases with no gene match: 8. Germline CDR1 reads SGHDT; CDR2 reads YYEEEE. CDR3 length: 15 amino acids. As DNA, the CDR3 is TGTGCCAGCAGCCCCCGCACAGGGGGCTCAGAGACCCAGTACTTC. Protein: CASSPRTGGSETQYF.

V usage is TRBV9 and J usage is TRBJ1-1; the D gene is possibly TRBD1 (6 bases). Trimming pared 4 bases from V and 3 bases from J, leaving 13 bases between. The CDR3 covers 14 residues. The germline V gene has CDR1 SGDLS and CDR2 YYNGEE. Here the CDR3 reads CASSQFPGDTEAFF. Here the CDR3 DNA reads TGTGCCAGCAGCCAATTCCCAGGGGACACTGAAGCTTTCTTT.

The chain combines TRBV6-5 with TRBJ2-2; D possibly corresponds to TRBD1 (6 bases). The length of the CDR3 is 15 residues. CDR1 is MNHEY and CDR2 is SVGAGI in the germline V gene. The V end lost 0 bases, the J end lost 6 bases, and 11 bases lay between the germline ends. This CDR3 is CASSYSRKGAGELFF. CDR3 DNA sequence: TGTGCCAGCAGTTACTCGAGAAAGGGGGCCGGGGAGCTGTTTTTT.

The J gene is TRBJ1-2, the V gene TRBV7-2; D not resolved. This CDR3 has 15 amino acids. CDR1 is SGHTA, CDR2 FQGNSA, per germline. Trimming took 5 bases from V and 4 from J, leaving 17 bases between them. CDR3 in amino acids: CASSKSLSGFYGYTF. The CDR3 coding sequence is TGTGCCAGCAGCAAAAGCTTGTCGGGATTCTATGGCTACACCTTC.

CDR3 DNA: TGTGCCAGCAGTTACGGCAGCGGACGTTGGTCTGGCAATCAGCCCCAGCATTTT. Encoded protein: CASSYGSGRWSGNQPQHF. The chain employs TRBV6-2 or TRBV6-3 and TRBJ1-5; D ambiguous. The V end lost 2 bases, the J end lost 2 bases, and 19 bases lay between the germline ends. Germline V CDR1 and CDR2: MNHEY, SVGEGT. The CDR3 is made up of 18 amino acids.

The chain recombines TRBV2 with TRBJ1-6; D is undetermined. CDR3 length equals 13 residues. V was trimmed by 8 bases and J by 4 bases, leaving 9 bases between them. From germline, CDR1 is SNHLY and CDR2 FYNNEI. The CDR3 nucleotides are TGTGCCAGCTTCCAGGATTATAATTCACCCCTCCACTTT. Its protein is CASFQDYNSPLHF.